This TCR beta chain comes out of a study of T cell changes during pregnancy in multiple sclerosis. Profiling relied on immunoSEQ multiplex PCR, and the TCRdb table lists in-frame clones only, not all of them. The sample yields 45,000 to 55,000 clones, roughly 92% seen once. V dropped 10 bases and J dropped 0 bases, with 20 bases sitting between them. The CDR3 covers 16 residues. CDR1 and CDR2 from the germline V gene are SGHTA and FQGNSA. The rearrangement links TRBV7-2 to TRBJ2-3; tentatively, D is TRBD2 (5 bases). This clonotype originated in a female donor with multiple sclerosis, enrolled in a pregnancy study. Here the sequenced sample was CD8+ T cells from peripheral blood mononuclear cells, taken before pregnancy. The CDR3 nucleotides are TGTGCCACCGCGACCCGGCGGGCAGCTAGCACAGATACGCAGTATTTT. Translating gives CATATRRAASTDTQYF.